This T cell receptor (beta chain) was identified in a study of tumor-infiltrating lymphocytes in primary liver carcinoma. Study at large: Those enrolled were patients of both sexes, who were aged 30 to 69 years. The neoplasms were of stage T1-T3 N0M0, with dimensions of about 4.2 to 10 cm across.

Between roughly 18 and 30 mg of unsorted bulk tissue served as the source from which RNA and DNA were co-extracted. CDR1 SEHNR and CDR2 FQNEAQ come from the germline V gene (reference sequence). The CDR3 consists of 12 residues. Making TCR beta cDNA involved roughly 0.55 ug total RNA and a constant-region primer. Slightly modified ARM-PCR, run as three nested multiplex PCR rounds, produced the TCR beta libraries. TRBV1-TRBV30 forward primers paired with a C-beta reverse primer were used in the first two PCR rounds, which ran roughly 10 cycles each. TCRdb passed the multiplex PCR reads through MiXCR, listing each CDR3 protein once. This sample has about 120,000 distinct CDR3 sequences, with about two thirds found just once. A note on this clonotype: An end of the junction differs from the germline gene, which may be a read error.

This clonotype was obtained from an older woman with primary liver carcinoma and hepatitis B virus infection. Sample: tumor-adjacent normal liver tissue. The chain employs TRBV7-9 and TRBJ2-3, with D uncertain. This CDR3 is CATSLSTDTQYF. The CDR3 DNA reads TGTGCCACCAGCTTATCCACAGATACGCAGTATTTT.